This entry is about one TCR beta chain. This entry comes from a study of blood T cell repertoires in COVID-19. About the study: Both acute and convalescent COVID-19 samples were obtained from the United States, Italy and Spain.

With V trimmed by 4 bases and J by 6 bases, 1 base remained unmatched. Germline lookup yields CDR1 LNHDA and CDR2 SQIVND (reference sequence). The CDR3 consists of 13 residues. Original analysis: Counts of nucleated cells, estimated from reference gene primer amplification, were obtained. The assay was immunoSEQ multiplex PCR, and TCRdb's table has in-frame clones only and misses some. That table supplies the V and J calls and clone size; D and trimming were determined from the DNA. The table lists 78,000 or so clones, about four fifths of them singletons. The chain has TRBV19 and TRBJ1-5, with TRBD1 matching over 9 bases. The sample comprised peripheral blood. The receptor's source is a man of 80 years or more with acute or convalescent COVID-19. The CDR3 nucleotides read TGTGCCAGTAGTAGACAGGGGGGTCAGCCCCAGCATTTT. This encodes CASSRQGGQPQHF.